This TCR beta chain comes out of a study of lymphopenia after photon versus proton radiotherapy. Study-wide results and limits: Only patients who died were analyzed for survival; proton advantage is unproven. Oligoclonal CD8+ Temra expansion after nadir drove photon patients' diversity drop. Photon-treated patients lost naive T cells and TCR diversity; proton-treated stayed stable.

V lost 1 base and J 9 bases, leaving 16 bases between the germline ends. The CDR3 consists of 16 residues. The germline V gene has CDR1 MGHRA and CDR2 YSYEKL. Worth noting for this clone: Antigen unknown.

The data were produced by immunoSEQ multiplex PCR, yet TCRdb's version contains in-frame clones alone and is incomplete. The table records 60,000 or so clones, roughly 87% of them present only once. The input for sequencing was peripheral blood, taken from a patient treated with proton-based radiotherapy. This receptor was obtained from an elderly man with esophageal cancer. V is TRBV4-1 and J is TRBJ1-6; D gene uncertain. This CDR3 reads CASSQAPPGVGSPLHF. CDR3 DNA: TGCGCCAGCAGCCAAGCCCCCCCCGGGGTAGGTTCACCCCTCCACTTT.